Each of the 7 T cell receptor beta chains below was sequenced from the same sample in a study. In TCRdb, the RT-PCR reads were re-called with MiXCR into one record per CDR3 protein. The data show about 680,000 distinct CDR3 sequences, approximately 15% seen once. Sequences were obtained from memory CD4+ T cells from blood. The receptors were gathered from a female donor in good health, serving as a healthy control.

In this sample, this clonotype turned up a few times. The chain joins TRBV20-1 to TRBJ1-2; 8 bases are shared with TRBD1. The CDR3 contains 13 residues. CDR1 is DFQATT, CDR2 SNEGSKA, per germline (reference sequence). Trimming at V came to 6 bases and at J to 8 bases, leaving 11 bases not matched to a gene. The DNA of the CDR3 is TGCAGTGCACCGGACAGGGCTGGTTCGGGCTACACCTTC. Its protein is CSAPDRAGSGYTF.

The genes are TRBV18 and TRBJ2-7; 15 bases are a match to TRBD2. The germline V gene has CDR1 KGHSH and CDR2 LQKENI. This CDR3 is built from 18 residues. V shed 4 bases and J 0 bases; nucleotides not matched to a gene: 7. CDR3 sequence (DNA): TGTGCCAGCTCACAACCCGGGACTAGCGGGGGGTACTCCTACGAGCAGTACTTC. Translation gives CASSQPGTSGGYSYEQYF.

The gene calls are TRBV18 and TRBJ2-1; possible D gene TRBD2, 5 bases. The germline V gene encodes CDR1 KGHSH and CDR2 LQKENI. The length of the CDR3 is 13 residues. V lost 0 bases and J 12 bases, leaving 12 bases between the germline ends. CDR3 in DNA: TGTGCCAGCTCACCACCTGGACTCAGCGGGCAGTTCTTC. As protein: CASSPPGLSGQFF.

V gene TRBV18 combines with J gene TRBJ1-2; D perhaps matches TRBD1 (5 bases). The CDR3 has 14 amino acids. Trimming shortened V by 4 bases and J by 2 bases, and 11 bases separated the two germline ends. In germline, CDR1 is KGHSH, CDR2 LQKENI. The CDR3 is CASSRLAGNYGYTF. The CDR3, as DNA: TGTGCCAGCTCACGCCTCGCAGGGAACTATGGCTACACCTTC.

This clonotype has just a few counts. The chain links TRBV4-1 to TRBJ1-4; 7 bases align to TRBD1. V was pared by 0 bases and J by 4 bases, with 8 bases of the junction left unmatched. This CDR3 has 17 amino acids. The germline gives CDR1 MGHRA, CDR2 YSYEKL. As DNA, the CDR3 is TGCGCCAGCAGCCAAGATTGGGCTGGGGACAGTAATGAAAAACTGTTTTTT. It codes for CASSQDWAGDSNEKLFF.

The chain couples TRBV30 to TRBJ1-5; TRBD1 is a possible D gene (5 bases). This CDR3 region has 15 residues. V was pared by 2 bases and J by 2 bases, with 13 bases between. Germline V CDR1 and CDR2: GTSNPN, SVGIG (reference sequence). As DNA, the CDR3 is TGTGCCTGGAGTCCCATCGGGGGAGGCAATCAGCCCCAGCATTTT. Translation gives CAWSPIGGGNQPQHF. Supplemented by reference TRBV30 and TRBJ1-5, the full variable domain reads SQTIHQWPATLVQPVGSPLSLECTVEGTSNPNLYWYRQAAGRGLQLLFYSVGIGQISSEVPQNLSASRPQDRQFILSSKKLLLSDSGFYLCAWSPIGGGNQPQHFGDGTRLSIL.

This clonotype was seen at least ten times. The rearrangement links TRBV6-2 or TRBV6-3 to TRBJ2-5, with a possible D match to TRBD1 (5 bases). The ends were cut back, 7 bases at V and 0 bases at J, with 9 bases in the middle. CDR3 length: 13 residues. Germline assignment: CDR1 MNHEY and CDR2 SVGEGT. As DNA, the CDR3 is TGTGCCAGCAAAGCAGGGAACCAAGAGACCCAGTACTTC. Its protein is CASKAGNQETQYF.